The clone carrying this T cell receptor beta chain was seen a handful of times. The antigen remains undetermined. The CDR3 runs to 16 residues. Germline assignment: CDR1 DFQATT and CDR2 SNEGSKA (reference sequence). Trimming took 6 bases from V and 0 from J; bases not matched to a gene: 8. TCRdb reanalysed the RT-PCR reads using MiXCR and keeps one entry per CDR3 protein. Of approximately 530,000 distinct CDR3 sequences in the sample, under 8.5% were seen once. These data originate in a study of response to subunit inactivated influenza vaccine. The study, taken as a whole, reports: T cells newly recruited by each seasonal influenza vaccination are few, the authors suggested.

Sequencing was performed on PBMCs from blood, taken 23 months after vaccination. This chain joins TRBV20-1 and TRBJ2-1; TRBD2 aligns across 10 bases. This TCR was recovered from a man aged 50 to 69 who received an inactivated influenza vaccine. The CDR3 here is CSAGVPSGSSYNEQFF. As DNA, the CDR3 is TGCAGTGCCGGTGTTCCTAGCGGGAGCTCCTACAATGAGCAGTTCTTC.